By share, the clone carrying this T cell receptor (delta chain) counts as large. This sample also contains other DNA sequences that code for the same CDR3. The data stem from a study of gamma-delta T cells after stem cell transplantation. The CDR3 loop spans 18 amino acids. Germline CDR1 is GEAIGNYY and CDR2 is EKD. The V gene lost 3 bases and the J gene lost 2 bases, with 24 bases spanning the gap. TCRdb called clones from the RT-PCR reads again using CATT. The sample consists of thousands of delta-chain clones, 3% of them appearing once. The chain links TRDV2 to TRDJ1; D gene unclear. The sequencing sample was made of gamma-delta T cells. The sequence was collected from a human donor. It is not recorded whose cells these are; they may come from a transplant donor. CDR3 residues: CACDALTEVGSSTDKLIF. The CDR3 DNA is TGTGCCTGTGACGCGCTTACAGAAGTTGGTAGTTCTACCGATAAACTCATCTTT.